This T cell receptor beta chain was sequenced in a study of technical replicates of blood from several donors. Repertoires were generated with immunoSEQ multiplex PCR, while TCRdb's copy carries only in-frame clones and drops some. The repertoire holds 76,000 or so clones, with roughly nine tenths as singletons. Deletions cut 3 bases from V and 0 bases from J, with 11 bases between. CDR3 size: 15 residues. Germline-derived CDR1 and CDR2 are SGHRS and YFSETQ. This sequence joins TRBV5-1 and TRBJ2-3, with D possibly being TRBD2 (6 bases). This receptor was obtained from a human donor in good health. The sequenced material came from T cells isolated from PBMCs. The CDR3 protein is CASSSLSGSTDTQYF. The DNA of the CDR3 is TGCGCCAGCAGCTCCCTTAGCGGAAGCACAGATACGCAGTATTTT.